These 11 T cell receptor beta chains share one sample of origin, sequenced in a study of post-analysis software for immune sequencing data. Whole-study findings and limits: Comparison of patients with controls showed 5 or 6 TRBV segments more frequent in patients, TRBV5-6, TRBV5-1 and TRBV20-1 among them.

Every TCR beta cDNA library bore unique molecular identifiers. TCRdb recomputed calls from the PCR reads with MiXCR, one row per CDR3 protein. The sample holds roughly 580,000 distinct CDR3 sequences, about 40% seen once. No antigens are known for them. Sample: blood. The receptor set was obtained from a girl aged 5-17 years with multiple sclerosis.

The chain links TRBV12-3 or TRBV12-4 to TRBJ2-3; TRBD2 is a possible D gene (5 bases). The CDR3 spans 13 residues. The V end lost 11 bases, the J end lost 0 bases, and 12 bases lay between the germline ends. Written as DNA, the CDR3 is TGTGCCGATCGGAGCGGTAGCACAGATACGCAGTATTTT. Amino acid sequence: CADRSGSTDTQYF.

In this sample, this clonotype turned up a few times. The V and J genes are TRBV10-3 and TRBJ1-5; tentative D call: TRBD1 (6 bases). In germline, CDR1 is ENHRY, CDR2 SYGVKD. Between the trimmed V and J ends, which lost 3 bases and 6 bases, there was a span of 9 bases. The CDR3 runs 13 residues. The CDR3 DNA sequence: TGTGCCATCAGTGATAGCAGGGGTCAGCCCCAGCATTTT. Protein product: CAISDSRGQPQHF.

This clonotype was seen only a few times. The CDR3 reads CASRRSGTSVSYEQYF. The CDR3 nucleotides are TGTGCCAGCAGACGCTCCGGGACTAGCGTATCCTACGAGCAGTACTTC. The chain has TRBV12-3 or TRBV12-4 and TRBJ2-7; TRBD2 aligns across 10 bases. The CDR3 loop spans 16 amino acids. V lost 6 bases, J lost 1 base, and 9 bases stayed unmatched.

The J gene is TRBJ1-5, the V gene TRBV7-9, with D unclear. Trimming cost V 7 bases and J 0 bases, with 13 bases left between them. Per the germline V gene, CDR1 is SEHNR and CDR2 is FQNEAQ (reference sequence). This CDR3 spans 15 amino acids. The DNA for the CDR3 is TGTGCCAGCACCCTGGCGGCGGATAGCAATCAGCCCCAGCATTTT. This sequence encodes CASTLAADSNQPQHF.

The CDR3 loop reads CASSLGLAGENEQYF. CDR3 nucleotides: TGTGCCAGCAGCCTGGGACTAGCGGGGGAAAACGAGCAGTACTTC. V gene TRBV7-3 combines with J gene TRBJ2-7; TRBD2 matches at 14 bases. The CDR3 runs to 15 residues. Germline values: CDR1 SGHTA, CDR2 FQGTGA. After removal of 5 bases from V and 5 bases from J, the junction contained 5 bases not matched to a gene. Drawing the rest from reference TRBV7-3 and TRBJ2-7, the complete variable domain is GAGVSQTPSNKVTEKGKYVELRCDPISGHTALYWYRQSLGQGPEFLIYFQGTGAADDSGLPNDRFFAVRPEGSVSTLKIQRTERGDSAVYLCASSLGLAGENEQYFGPGTRLTVT.

This chain connects TRBV29-1 to TRBJ1-2; D is perhaps TRBD1 (6 bases). This CDR3 has 13 amino acids. V lost 7 bases, J lost 6 bases, and 18 bases lay in between. The germline V gene has CDR1 SQVTM and CDR2 ANQGSEA. CDR3 sequence reads: CSAQGGETHGYTF. CDR3 nucleotides: TGCAGCGCCCAAGGGGGTGAGACCCATGGCTACACCTTC.

J is TRBJ2-5 and V is TRBV6-6; D is unclear. With the DNA end fitting TRBJ2-7 better, the J assignment may be wrong. Germline values: CDR1 MNHNY, CDR2 SVGAGI (reference sequence). This CDR3 has 13 amino acids. The CDR3 is CASRDPITYEQYF. CDR3 nucleotides: TGTGCCAGCAGGGACCCTATAACCTACGAGCAGTACTTC.

The CDR3 region is CASSHTGTSDQETQYF. As DNA, the CDR3 is TGTGCCAGCAGCCACACCGGGACTAGCGACCAAGAGACCCAGTACTTC. The chain couples TRBV3-1 to TRBJ2-5; 10 bases line up with TRBD2. The V segment lost 3 bases and the J segment 0 bases; nucleotides outside the gene matches: 4. Germline values: CDR1 LGHDT, CDR2 YNNKEL (reference sequence). The CDR3 runs to 16 residues.

Note on this clonotype: A read error may produce the germline difference seen at one junction end. V and J are TRBV24-1 and TRBJ1-1, with D maybe TRBD1 (5 bases). Germline values: CDR1 KGHDR, CDR2 SFDVKD. The CDR3 has 14 amino acids. CDR3 coding DNA: TGTGCCTCCAGTGAGGGCAGGGTGAACACTGAAGCTTTCTTT. Its translation: CASSEGRVNTEAFF.

This clonotype showed up just a few times. V is TRBV20-1 and J is TRBJ2-7, with 9 positions matching TRBD2. Germline values: CDR1 DFQATT, CDR2 SNEGSKA (reference sequence). The CDR3 is 14 residues long. The V and J ends lost 0 bases and 5 bases, in that order; junction bases with no gene match: 5. The CDR3 reads CSARDSGSSDEQYF. In DNA, the CDR3 is TGCAGTGCTAGAGATAGCGGGAGTTCCGACGAGCAGTACTTC.

The chain carries TRBV29-1 and TRBJ2-5, with a possible D match to TRBD1 (6 bases). The J call may be in error: the DNA end matches TRBJ2-1 better. Germline values: CDR1 SQVTM, CDR2 ANQGSEA. The CDR3 spans 15 residues. For the CDR3, the DNA is TGCAGCGTACCTGACAGGAACTATTACCAAGAGACCCAGTTCTTC. Its translation: CSVPDRNYYQETQFF.